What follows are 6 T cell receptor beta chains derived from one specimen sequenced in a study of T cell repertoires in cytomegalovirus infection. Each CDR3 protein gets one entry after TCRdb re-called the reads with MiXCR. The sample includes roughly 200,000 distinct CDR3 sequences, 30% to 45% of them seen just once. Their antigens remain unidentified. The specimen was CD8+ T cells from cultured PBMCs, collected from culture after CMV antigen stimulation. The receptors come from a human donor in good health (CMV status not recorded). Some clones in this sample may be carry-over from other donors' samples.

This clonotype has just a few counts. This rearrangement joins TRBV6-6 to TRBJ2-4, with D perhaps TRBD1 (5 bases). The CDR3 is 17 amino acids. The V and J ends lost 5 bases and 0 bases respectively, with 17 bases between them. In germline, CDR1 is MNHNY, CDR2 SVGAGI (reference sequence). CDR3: CASSPTLGLLAKNIQYF. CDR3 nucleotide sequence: TGTGCCAGCAGTCCTACATTGGGGCTTCTAGCCAAAAACATTCAGTACTTC.

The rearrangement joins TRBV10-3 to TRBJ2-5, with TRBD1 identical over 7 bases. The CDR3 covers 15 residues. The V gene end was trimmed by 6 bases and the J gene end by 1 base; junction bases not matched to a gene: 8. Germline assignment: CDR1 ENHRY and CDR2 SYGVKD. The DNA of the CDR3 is TGTGCCATCAGGACAGGGCGATGGTCCCAAGAGACCCAGTACTTC. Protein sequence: CAIRTGRWSQETQYF.

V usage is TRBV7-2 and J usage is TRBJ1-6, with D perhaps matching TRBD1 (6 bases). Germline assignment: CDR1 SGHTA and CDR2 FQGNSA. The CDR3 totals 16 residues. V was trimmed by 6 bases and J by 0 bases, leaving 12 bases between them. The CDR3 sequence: CASSSSDSSYNSPLHF. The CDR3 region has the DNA TGTGCCAGCAGTTCCTCGGACAGCTCCTATAATTCACCCCTCCACTTT.

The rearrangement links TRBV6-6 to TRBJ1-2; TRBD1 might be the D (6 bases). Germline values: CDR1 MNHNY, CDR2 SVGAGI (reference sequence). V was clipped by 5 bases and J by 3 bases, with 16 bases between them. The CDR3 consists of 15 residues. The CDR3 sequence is CASSEWDTQDYGYTF. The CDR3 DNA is TGTGCCAGCAGTGAGTGGGACACGCAGGACTATGGCTACACCTTC.

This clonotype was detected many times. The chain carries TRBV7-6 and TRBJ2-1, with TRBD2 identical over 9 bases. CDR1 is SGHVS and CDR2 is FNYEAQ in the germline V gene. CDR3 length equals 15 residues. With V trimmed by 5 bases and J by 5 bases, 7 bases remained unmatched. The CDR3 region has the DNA TGTGCCAGCAGCCATGCCCTAGCGGGACACAATGAGCAGTTCTTC. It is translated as CASSHALAGHNEQFF.

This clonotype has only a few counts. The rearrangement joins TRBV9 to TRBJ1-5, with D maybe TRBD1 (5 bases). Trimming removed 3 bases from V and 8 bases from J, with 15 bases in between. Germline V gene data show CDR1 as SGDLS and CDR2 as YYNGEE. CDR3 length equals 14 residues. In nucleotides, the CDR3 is TGTGCCAGCAGCGAAGACGGGGCTCCGAAGCCCCAGCATTTT. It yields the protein CASSEDGAPKPQHF.